Presented here are 2 T cell receptor beta chains from one specimen sequenced in a study of cytomegalovirus exposure and HLA in healthy donors. TCRdb keeps only in-frame clones here, not all; method: immunoSEQ multiplex PCR. The sample holds 97,000 or so clones, over 75% seen once. Sequenced sample: PBMCs. These receptors were collected from a man aged 18 to 29 in good health and CMV-seropositive.

V and J are TRBV4-3 and TRBJ2-7; the match to TRBD2 covers 13 bases. Germline values: CDR1 LGHNA, CDR2 YSLEER. With 1 base clipped from V and 5 bases from J, the junction kept 5 bases outside the gene matches. The CDR3 covers 16 residues. The CDR3 nucleotides read TGCGCCAGCAGCCAAGCCGGGACTAGCGGGATCCACGAGCAGTACTTC. This sequence encodes CASSQAGTSGIHEQYF.

This rearrangement joins TRBV5-1 to TRBJ1-2, with 9 nucleotides matching TRBD1. Germline V lookup: CDR1 SGHRS, CDR2 YFSETQ. The V and J ends lost 3 bases and 10 bases, in that order; junction bases with no gene match: 4. This CDR3 is built from 12 residues. Here the CDR3 DNA reads TGCGCCAGCAGCTGGGGGGACAGGGTCTACACCTTC. Residues: CASSWGDRVYTF.